These 14 T cell receptor beta chains came from one sample sequenced in a study of T cells after yellow fever vaccination. Each CDR3 protein is one row after TCRdb ran MiXCR on the 5' RACE reads. This sample yields under 500,000 distinct CDR3 sequences, of which around a sixth are seen a single time; over 15% belongs to the top ten. The starting material was PBMCs, obtained before the yellow fever booster vaccination. These receptors originate from a young man who received the YFV17D yellow fever vaccine.

This clonotype occurred a few times. V usage is TRBV5-1 and J usage is TRBJ1-5, with D uncertain. Germline CDR1 reads SGHRS; CDR2 reads YFSETQ. Trimming shortened V by 10 bases and J by 7 bases, and 18 bases separated the two germline ends. The CDR3 spans 13 residues. The DNA of the CDR3 is TGCGCCGGATCAGAGTTTCCCGGGCAGCCCCAGCATTTT. Its protein product is CAGSEFPGQPQHF.

This clonotype was seen a few times. The chain combines TRBV6-5 with TRBJ2-1, with 9 nucleotides matching TRBD2. Trimming at V came to 6 bases and at J to 4 bases, leaving 7 bases not matched to a gene. Germline CDR1 MNHEY, CDR2 SVGAGI. The CDR3 is made up of 15 amino acids. CDR3 loop: CASSPMSGGYNEQFF. Here the CDR3 DNA reads TGTGCCAGCAGCCCCATGAGCGGGGGGTACAATGAGCAGTTCTTC.

In this sample, this clonotype turned up a few times. The chain is built from TRBV12-3 or TRBV12-4 and TRBJ2-5; D might be TRBD2 (5 bases). CDR3 size: 14 residues. V was cut by 4 bases and J by 7 bases, with 16 bases left in between. The CDR3 spells CASSYSGKEGTQYF. In DNA, the CDR3 is TGTGCCAGCAGTTATTCGGGGAAGGAAGGGACCCAGTACTTC.

CDR3 nucleotides: TGTGCCACCAGCAGAGGAGGGCAGCTGTTGAACACTGAAGCTTTCTTT. It codes for CATSRGGQLLNTEAFF. The chain has TRBV15 and TRBJ1-1; D unresolved. CDR3 length equals 16 residues. CDR1 is LNHNV, CDR2 YYDKDF, per germline (reference sequence). V shed 1 base and J shed 0 bases, with 12 bases lying between them.

This clonotype was observed a handful of times. The CDR3 sequence: CASSPGAGTYNEQFF. For the CDR3, the DNA is TGCGCCAGCAGCCCGGGGGCGGGGACCTACAATGAGCAGTTCTTC. V usage is TRBV4-3 and J usage is TRBJ2-1, with D perhaps assigned TRBD1 or TRBD2 (6 bases each). The CDR3 contains 15 residues. The V end was cut by 4 bases, the J end by 2 bases, with 12 bases between. Germline V gene sequence: CDR1 LGHNA, CDR2 YSLEER.

There are a few counts of this clonotype. This chain connects TRBV10-3 to TRBJ2-7; tentative D call: TRBD1 (6 bases). Germline V gene sequence: CDR1 ENHRY, CDR2 SYGVKD. The CDR3 consists of 14 residues. The ends were cut back, 5 bases at V and 2 bases at J, with 13 bases in the middle. CDR3 protein: CAISRQGGAYEQYV. DNA of the CDR3: TGTGCCATCAGTAGACAAGGGGGTGCCTACGAGCAGTACGTC.

This clonotype was counted between two and nine times. The chain has TRBV10-3 and TRBJ1-2; D unclear. V lost 2 bases to trimming and J lost 5 bases, with 6 bases between them. The CDR3 covers 12 residues. Looked up from germline, CDR1 is ENHRY and CDR2 is SYGVKD. The CDR3 DNA follows: TGTGCCATCAGTGAGGGAGGGTATGGCTACACCTTC. It codes for CAISEGGYGYTF.

The chain has TRBV7-9 and TRBJ2-5; 11 bases fit TRBD2. This CDR3 comprises 16 residues. CDR1 and CDR2 from the germline V gene are SEHNR and FQNEAQ (reference sequence). The V and J ends lost 5 bases and 4 bases, in that order; junction bases with no gene match: 9. The CDR3 DNA is TGTGCCAGCAGCCTTCCTAGCGGGGGGATAAGAGAGACCCAGTACTTC. Protein product: CASSLPSGGIRETQYF.

This clonotype was counted only a few times. The gene calls are TRBV6-6 and TRBJ2-1, with D tentatively TRBD1 (5 bases). The CDR3 is 11 amino acids. V was trimmed by 1 base and J by 16 bases, leaving 11 bases between them. Germline CDR1 reads MNHNY; CDR2 reads SVGAGI (reference sequence). As DNA, the CDR3 is TGTGCCAGCAGTTACTTCGCAGGGTACTTCTTC. Translation: CASSYFAGYFF.

This chain joins TRBV4-1 and TRBJ1-5; no clear D. This CDR3 spans 17 amino acids. The V end was cut by 1 base, the J end by 1 base, with 14 bases between. The germline V gene encodes CDR1 MGHRA and CDR2 YSYEKL. This CDR3 reads CASSQGTDRISNQPQHF. DNA of the CDR3: TGCGCCAGCAGCCAAGGGACGGACCGGATAAGCAATCAGCCCCAGCATTTT.

The chain employs TRBV7-2 and TRBJ2-3; TRBD1 aligns across 11 bases. The CDR3 runs to 15 residues. Germline lookup yields CDR1 SGHTA and CDR2 FQGNSA. V lost 8 bases and J lost 6; bases outside the gene matches: 10. This CDR3 is CASLRGQGARDTQYF. The CDR3 DNA is TGTGCCAGCCTCCGCGGACAGGGGGCGAGGGATACGCAGTATTTT. Together with reference TRBV7-2 and TRBJ2-3, the CDR3 gives the full variable domain: GAGVSQSPSNKVTEKGKDVELRCDPISGHTALYWYRQSLGQGLEFLIYFQGNSAPDKSGLPSDRFSAERTGGSVSTLTIQRTQQEDSAVYLCASLRGQGARDTQYFGPGTRLTVL.

This clonotype has only a few counts. The chain combines TRBV9 with TRBJ2-5; D is perhaps TRBD1 (6 bases). CDR1 is SGDLS, CDR2 YYNGEE, per germline. Trimming pared 3 bases from V and 3 bases from J, leaving 6 bases between. The CDR3 length is 12 residues. CDR3 region: CASSDREETQYF. The CDR3 nucleotides read TGTGCCAGCAGCGACAGGGAAGAGACCCAGTACTTC.

V gene TRBV7-3 combines with J gene TRBJ2-1; possibly TRBD1 for D (6 bases). Germline CDR1 and CDR2: SGHTA and FQGTGA. The CDR3 contains 15 residues. Trimming cost V 5 bases and J 6 bases, with 17 bases left between them. In nucleotides, the CDR3 is TGTGCCAGCAGCCGGGGTGGGGGCTTGGCCAATGAGCAGTTCTTC. Protein product: CASSRGGGLANEQFF.

The rearrangement joins TRBV28 to TRBJ1-1, with D uncertain. V gave up 10 bases and J gave up 1 base, with 13 bases separating them. The CDR3 extends over 13 amino acids. In germline, CDR1 is MDHEN, CDR2 SYDVKM. CDR3 in DNA: TGTGCCACCTTCCGAGGAGGGAACACTGAAGCTTTCTTT. Translated, it gives CATFRGGNTEAFF.